This T cell receptor (beta chain) emerged from a study of blood T cell repertoires in COVID-19 (dated by TCRdb to the early 2020s). In terms of the full investigation: The collaborator samples originated in the United States, Italy and Spain and spanned the acute and convalescent phases of COVID-19. Samples came from the ongoing ImmuneRACE study (first 160 participants) plus 1,254 subjects from 6 global collaborators. Where available, HLA class I and class II types were taken from metadata supplied by the sample provider and were not determined by assay-based typing. The dataset comprised deeply sampled blood TCRbeta repertoires from subjects exposed to, actively infected with, or recovered from COVID-19. A freely available public database, intended as a resource for researchers studying the immune response to SARS-CoV-2, is where the repertoires were released. Sample metadata almost always included a de-identified subject ID, COVID-19 status, age in years and sex. The material from the prospective study consisted of cDNA or gDNA derived from T cells, B-cell-depleted T cells, or PBMCs.

As to this clone: Its antigen is still unknown. Base qualities are not provided; no much larger clone lies one nucleotide away.

The CDR3 has 15 amino acids, counting the end cysteine and phenylalanine. Left in the record is the CDR3 DNA by itself, 45 bases read in frame from the first base. Looking up the germline V gene yields CDR1 SGHTA and CDR2 FQGNSA. V is cut by 8 bases and J by 3 bases, and the space between the germline ends is 17 bases. TCRbeta CDR3 regions were amplified from genomic DNA using the immunoSEQ Assay, a bias-controlled multiplex PCR. The source study handled its data this way. The number of nucleated cells in each sample was estimated from the amplification of reference gene primers within the assay. Sequence reads were collapsed and filtered to measure the absolute abundance of every unique TCRbeta CDR3 rearrangement. For each sample, productive Simpson clonality was calculated as the square root of Simpson's diversity index across productive rearrangements. TCRdb took over this immuneACCESS table, retaining in-frame rearrangements with V and J assigned. Such tables are incomplete; in checked studies, under half of the missing clones stem from an unresolved V gene, and the remainder is unexplained. V and J calls plus clone size are reproduced from that table; the DNA served to infer D and trimming. The sample table shows about 350,000 clones, and roughly 90% are seen once. The leading ten clones occupy under 8.5% of the sample.

One collaborating source in Seattle enrolled patients during active infection and followed them longitudinally through the course of disease. Collaborating institutions collected whole blood in K2EDTA tubes following their own protocols. Collaborator samples were shipped for TCRbeta analysis as frozen whole blood, isolated PBMCs, or DNA extracted from either sample type. Beyond this particular receptor, the publication reports: The amount of clinical and demographic metadata varied by source and participant and was provided uncurated.

Sequenced sample: peripheral blood. The chain is made from TRBV7-2 and TRBJ2-1, and the D gene may be TRBD2, 7 bases matching. This receptor was taken from a woman aged 55-70 years with COVID-19, enrolled during active disease. The DNA reads TGTGCCAGCTGCCTGGGGGGGCCTCTCTACAATGAGCAGTTCTTC. The translation is CASCLGGPLYNEQFF.